This is a list of T cell receptor beta chains from one sample in a study of cytomegalovirus exposure and HLA in healthy donors. Sequencing was performed with immunoSEQ multiplex PCR; in TCRdb, only in-frame clones are kept and a portion is missing. The data hold around 200,000 clones, with over 80% observed a single time. The specimen was PBMCs. The receptor set was obtained from a woman between 50 and 59 years old in good health and CMV-seropositive. Each CDR3 is given with its conserved first and last residue. The order of the fields is clone size, J gene, D gene, V gene, CDR3 length, CDR3 protein, CDR3 DNA. The D gene is left open where the match is weak. A clone size is listed for some rows: how often the clone was seen (once, few, many), or a class if it is expanded.

clone size: once; J gene: TRBJ1-2; D gene: TRBD1; V gene: TRBV27; CDR3 length: 15; CDR3 protein: CASSSPGQINYGYTF; CDR3 DNA: TGTGCCAGCAGTTCCCCGGGACAGATTAACTATGGCTACACCTTC
clone size: .; J gene: TRBJ2-7; D gene: .; V gene: TRBV5-1; CDR3 length: 15; CDR3 protein: CASSWSRDPTYEQYF; CDR3 DNA: TGCGCCAGCAGCTGGAGTCGGGATCCCACCTACGAGCAGTACTTC
clone size: .; J gene: TRBJ1-6; D gene: TRBD1; V gene: TRBV5-4; CDR3 length: 15; CDR3 protein: CASRGTGRANSPLHF; CDR3 DNA: TGTGCCAGCCGGGGGACAGGACGGGCGAATTCACCCCTCCACTTT
clone size: .; J gene: TRBJ2-7; D gene: .; V gene: TRBV11-2; CDR3 length: 14; CDR3 protein: CASSLDRVGYEQYF; CDR3 DNA: TGTGCCAGCAGCTTAGACAGGGTAGGCTACGAGCAGTACTTC
clone size: .; J gene: TRBJ2-7; D gene: .; V gene: TRBV29-1; CDR3 length: 11; CDR3 protein: CSVVSDIEQYF; CDR3 DNA: TGCAGCGTTGTGAGCGATATCGAGCAGTACTTC
clone size: .; J gene: TRBJ1-1; D gene: TRBD1; V gene: TRBV6-5; CDR3 length: 15; CDR3 protein: CASSRRTGRGTEAFF; CDR3 DNA: TGTGCCAGCAGTCGACGGACAGGGCGAGGGACTGAAGCTTTCTTT
clone size: .; J gene: TRBJ2-3; D gene: TRBD1; V gene: TRBV28; CDR3 length: 16; CDR3 protein: CASSLWGTGGYNTQYF; CDR3 DNA: TGTGCCAGCAGTTTATGGGGGACAGGGGGATACAATACGCAGTATTTT
clone size: once; J gene: TRBJ1-3; D gene: .; V gene: TRBV30; CDR3 length: 14; CDR3 protein: CAWSLGAPGNTIYF; CDR3 DNA: TGTGCCTGGAGTTTAGGGGCGCCTGGAAACACCATATATTTT
clone size: .; J gene: TRBJ2-3; D gene: TRBD2; V gene: TRBV30; CDR3 length: 13; CDR3 protein: CAWRASGGSTQYF; CDR3 DNA: TGTGCCTGGCGGGCTAGCGGGGGGTCTACGCAGTATTTT
clone size: few; J gene: TRBJ1-1; D gene: TRBD1; V gene: TRBV2; CDR3 length: 11; CDR3 protein: CASSPGQEALF; CDR3 DNA: TGTGCCAGCAGTCCGGGACAGGAGGCCCTCTTT
clone size: .; J gene: TRBJ2-7; D gene: TRBD1; V gene: TRBV29-1; CDR3 length: 12; CDR3 protein: CSPRQGFYEQYF; CDR3 DNA: TGCAGCCCACGACAGGGGTTCTACGAGCAGTACTTC
clone size: .; J gene: TRBJ1-2; D gene: .; V gene: TRBV6-1; CDR3 length: 11; CDR3 protein: CASSPGVGYTF; CDR3 DNA: TGTGCCAGCAGTCCAGGGGTCGGCTACACCTTC
clone size: .; J gene: TRBJ2-3; D gene: .; V gene: TRBV19; CDR3 length: 14; CDR3 protein: CASSITGSTDTQYF; CDR3 DNA: TGTGCCAGTAGTATAACAGGGAGCACAGATACGCAGTATTTT
clone size: few; J gene: TRBJ2-1; D gene: .; V gene: TRBV29-1; CDR3 length: 12; CDR3 protein: CSVGSETNEQFF; CDR3 DNA: TGCAGCGTCGGCTCGGAGACCAATGAGCAGTTCTTC
clone size: .; J gene: TRBJ2-5; D gene: .; V gene: TRBV10-3; CDR3 length: 14; CDR3 protein: CAISVGGEVETQYF; CDR3 DNA: TGTGCCATCAGCGTTGGAGGGGAAGTGGAGACCCAGTACTTC
clone size: .; J gene: TRBJ2-1; D gene: .; V gene: TRBV9; CDR3 length: 11; CDR3 protein: CASSVGLEQFF; CDR3 DNA: TGTGCCAGCAGCGTCGGACTCGAGCAGTTCTTC
clone size: .; J gene: TRBJ1-1; D gene: .; V gene: TRBV18; CDR3 length: 16; CDR3 protein: CASSPQGPKWNTEAFF; CDR3 DNA: TGTGCCAGCTCACCACAGGGGCCCAAATGGAACACTGAAGCTTTCTTT
clone size: .; J gene: TRBJ2-7; D gene: .; V gene: TRBV5-8; CDR3 length: 11; CDR3 protein: CASSLIAEQYF; CDR3 DNA: TGTGCCAGCAGCTTGATCGCGGAGCAGTACTTC
clone size: .; J gene: TRBJ1-5; D gene: .; V gene: TRBV27; CDR3 length: 14; CDR3 protein: CASSSRGSNQPQHF; CDR3 DNA: TGTGCCAGCAGTTCCCGGGGAAGCAATCAGCCCCAGCATTTT
clone size: .; J gene: TRBJ2-3; D gene: .; V gene: TRBV7-2; CDR3 length: 14; CDR3 protein: CASSLEGGMETQYF; CDR3 DNA: TGTGCCAGCAGCTTAGAGGGGGGGATGGAAACGCAGTATTTT
clone size: few; J gene: TRBJ2-1; D gene: TRBD1; V gene: TRBV7-6; CDR3 length: 15; CDR3 protein: CASSPMGRGHNEQFF; CDR3 DNA: TGTGCCAGCAGCCCAATGGGCAGGGGGCACAATGAGCAGTTCTTC
clone size: .; J gene: TRBJ2-4; D gene: .; V gene: TRBV15; CDR3 length: 17; CDR3 protein: CATSRDPGRVAKNIQYF; CDR3 DNA: TGTGCCACCAGCAGAGATCCGGGCAGGGTAGCCAAAAACATTCAGTACTTC
clone size: .; J gene: TRBJ1-6; D gene: TRBD1; V gene: TRBV7-2; CDR3 length: 18; CDR3 protein: CARIWGDRGTLYNSPLHF; CDR3 DNA: TGTGCCAGAATATGGGGGGACAGAGGTACTCTCTATAATTCACCCCTCCACTTT
clone size: few; J gene: TRBJ1-1; D gene: .; V gene: TRBV6-1; CDR3 length: 13; CDR3 protein: CASSPTGNTEAFF; CDR3 DNA: TGTGCCAGCAGTCCGACAGGGAACACTGAAGCTTTCTTT
clone size: .; J gene: TRBJ2-5; D gene: .; V gene: TRBV5-4; CDR3 length: 14; CDR3 protein: CASSLAPGKETQYF; CDR3 DNA: TGTGCCAGCAGCTTGGCCCCAGGGAAAGAGACCCAGTACTTC
clone size: .; J gene: TRBJ2-7; D gene: .; V gene: TRBV6-5; CDR3 length: 14; CDR3 protein: CASSYSEDSYEQYF; CDR3 DNA: TGTGCCAGCAGTTACTCAGAAGACAGCTACGAGCAGTACTTC
clone size: .; J gene: TRBJ1-3; D gene: .; V gene: TRBV7-8; CDR3 length: 12; CDR3 protein: CASSLDGNTIYF; CDR3 DNA: TGTGCCAGCAGCTTAGACGGGAACACCATATATTTT
clone size: once; J gene: TRBJ2-5; D gene: TRBD1; V gene: TRBV6-1; CDR3 length: 16; CDR3 protein: CASSGTQGAWRETQYF; CDR3 DNA: TGTGCCAGCAGTGGGACTCAGGGGGCTTGGAGAGAGACCCAGTACTTC
clone size: .; J gene: TRBJ2-5; D gene: .; V gene: TRBV7-9; CDR3 length: 12; CDR3 protein: CSSSPAGETQYF; CDR3 DNA: TGTTCCAGCAGCCCCGCGGGAGAGACCCAGTACTTC
clone size: .; J gene: TRBJ2-5; D gene: .; V gene: TRBV14; CDR3 length: 14; CDR3 protein: CASSPQGWLGTQYF; CDR3 DNA: TGTGCCAGCAGCCCCCAGGGGTGGCTGGGGACCCAGTACTTC
clone size: .; J gene: TRBJ2-2; D gene: .; V gene: TRBV6-1; CDR3 length: 14; CDR3 protein: CASSDQLRTGELFF; CDR3 DNA: TGTGCCAGCAGTGATCAACTTAGAACCGGGGAGCTGTTTTTT
clone size: .; J gene: TRBJ2-7; D gene: .; V gene: TRBV29-1; CDR3 length: 12; CDR3 protein: CSVVTSSYEQYF; CDR3 DNA: TGCAGCGTTGTAACATCCTCCTACGAGCAGTACTTC
clone size: .; J gene: TRBJ1-3; D gene: .; V gene: TRBV28; CDR3 length: 13; CDR3 protein: CASSLFRGNTIYF; CDR3 DNA: TGTGCCAGCAGTTTATTTCGGGGAAACACCATATATTTT
clone size: once; J gene: TRBJ2-3; D gene: .; V gene: TRBV4-3; CDR3 length: 14; CDR3 protein: CASSQDYSSHTQYF; CDR3 DNA: TGCGCCAGCAGCCAAGACTACAGTTCCCATACGCAGTATTTT
clone size: .; J gene: TRBJ2-7; D gene: TRBD1; V gene: TRBV6-1; CDR3 length: 15; CDR3 protein: CASSEAGTGGYEQYF; CDR3 DNA: TGTGCCAGCAGTGAAGCCGGGACAGGGGGCTACGAGCAGTACTTC
clone size: .; J gene: TRBJ1-2; D gene: TRBD1; V gene: TRBV7-9; CDR3 length: 16; CDR3 protein: CASSFITTGTDYGYTF; CDR3 DNA: TGTGCCAGCAGCTTCATAACCACCGGGACAGATTATGGCTACACCTTC
clone size: few; J gene: TRBJ2-1; D gene: TRBD1; V gene: TRBV28; CDR3 length: 13; CDR3 protein: CASSTPGGNEQFF; CDR3 DNA: TGTGCCAGCAGTACCCCAGGGGGCAATGAGCAGTTCTTC
clone size: .; J gene: TRBJ2-5; D gene: .; V gene: TRBV27; CDR3 length: 11; CDR3 protein: CASSFRETQYF; CDR3 DNA: TGTGCCAGCAGTTTTCGAGAGACCCAGTACTTC
clone size: .; J gene: TRBJ2-5; D gene: .; V gene: TRBV19; CDR3 length: 13; CDR3 protein: CASTPTGRETQYF; CDR3 DNA: TGTGCCAGTACACCCACAGGGAGAGAGACCCAGTACTTC
clone size: once; J gene: TRBJ2-1; D gene: .; V gene: TRBV5-1; CDR3 length: 16; CDR3 protein: CASSLVGGRAYNEQFF; CDR3 DNA: TGCGCCAGCAGCTTGGTCGGGGGACGGGCCTACAATGAGCAGTTCTTC